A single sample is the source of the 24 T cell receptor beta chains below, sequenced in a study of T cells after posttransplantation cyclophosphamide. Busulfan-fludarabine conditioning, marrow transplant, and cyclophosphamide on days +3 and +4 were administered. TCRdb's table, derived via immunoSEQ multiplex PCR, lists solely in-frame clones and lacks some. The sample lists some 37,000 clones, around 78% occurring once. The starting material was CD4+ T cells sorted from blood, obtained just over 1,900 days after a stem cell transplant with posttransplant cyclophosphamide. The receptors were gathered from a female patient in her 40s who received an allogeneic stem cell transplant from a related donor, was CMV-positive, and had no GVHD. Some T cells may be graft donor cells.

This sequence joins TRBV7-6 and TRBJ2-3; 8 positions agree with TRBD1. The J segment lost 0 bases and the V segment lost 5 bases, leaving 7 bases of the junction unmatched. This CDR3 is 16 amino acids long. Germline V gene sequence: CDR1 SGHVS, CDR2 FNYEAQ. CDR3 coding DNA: TGTGCCAGCAGCCACTCCGGGACAGGCAGCACAGATACGCAGTATTTT. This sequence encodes CASSHSGTGSTDTQYF. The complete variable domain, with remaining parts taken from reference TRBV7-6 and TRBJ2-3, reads GAGVSQSPRYKVTKRGQDVALRCDPISGHVSLYWYRQALGQGPEFLTYFNYEAQQDKSGLPNDRFSAERPEGSISTLTIQRTEQRDSAMYRCASSHSGTGSTDTQYFGPGTRLTVL.

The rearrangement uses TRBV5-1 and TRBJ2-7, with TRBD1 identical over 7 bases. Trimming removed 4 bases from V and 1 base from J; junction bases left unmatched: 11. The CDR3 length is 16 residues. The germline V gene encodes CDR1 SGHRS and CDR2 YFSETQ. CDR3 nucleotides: TGCGCCAGCAGCGCTTACAGGGGCGCACTTTCCTACGAGCAGTACTTC. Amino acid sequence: CASSAYRGALSYEQYF. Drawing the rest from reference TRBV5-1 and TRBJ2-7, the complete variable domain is KAGVTQTPRYLIKTRGQQVTLSCSPISGHRSVSWYQQTPGQGLQFLFEYFSETQRNKGNFPGRFSGRQFSNSRSEMNVSTLELGDSALYLCASSAYRGALSYEQYFGPGTRLTVT.

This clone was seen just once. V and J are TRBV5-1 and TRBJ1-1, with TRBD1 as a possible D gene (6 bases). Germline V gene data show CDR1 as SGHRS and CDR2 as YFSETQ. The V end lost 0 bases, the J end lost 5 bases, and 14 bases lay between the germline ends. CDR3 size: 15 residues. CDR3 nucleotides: TGCGCCAGCAGCTTGGATGGGGGCGCGAGGACTGAAGCTTTCTTT. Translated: CASSLDGGARTEAFF.

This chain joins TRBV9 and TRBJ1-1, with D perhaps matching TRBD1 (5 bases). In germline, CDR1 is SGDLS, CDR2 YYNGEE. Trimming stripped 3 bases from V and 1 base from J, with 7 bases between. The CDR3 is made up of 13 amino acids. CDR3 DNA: TGTGCCAGCAGCGGACAGCAGAACACTGAAGCTTTCTTT. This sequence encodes CASSGQQNTEAFF.

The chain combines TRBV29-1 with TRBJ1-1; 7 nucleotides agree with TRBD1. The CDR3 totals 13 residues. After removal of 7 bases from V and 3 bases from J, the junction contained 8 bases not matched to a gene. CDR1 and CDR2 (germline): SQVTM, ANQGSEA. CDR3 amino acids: CSALTGFDTEAFF. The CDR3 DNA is TGCAGCGCCCTGACAGGGTTTGACACTGAAGCTTTCTTT.

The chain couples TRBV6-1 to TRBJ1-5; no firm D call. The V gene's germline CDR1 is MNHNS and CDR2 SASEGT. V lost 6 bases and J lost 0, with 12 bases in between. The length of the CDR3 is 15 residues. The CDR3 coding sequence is TGTGCCAGCAGATATACAGAGATTAGCAATCAGCCCCAGCATTTT. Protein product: CASRYTEISNQPQHF.

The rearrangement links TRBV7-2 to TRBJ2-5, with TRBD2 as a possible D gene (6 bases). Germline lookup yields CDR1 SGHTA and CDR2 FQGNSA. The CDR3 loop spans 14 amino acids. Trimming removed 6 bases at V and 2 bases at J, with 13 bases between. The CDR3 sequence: CASSFGRGQETQYF. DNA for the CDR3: TGTGCCAGCAGTTTCGGGCGGGGACAAGAGACCCAGTACTTC.

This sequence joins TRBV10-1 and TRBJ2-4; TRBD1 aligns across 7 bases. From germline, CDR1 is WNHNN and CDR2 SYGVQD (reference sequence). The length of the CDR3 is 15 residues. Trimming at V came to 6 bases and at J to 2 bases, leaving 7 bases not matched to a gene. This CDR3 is CASSGDRVPKNIQYF. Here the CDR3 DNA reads TGCGCCAGCAGCGGCGACAGGGTACCCAAAAACATTCAGTACTTC.

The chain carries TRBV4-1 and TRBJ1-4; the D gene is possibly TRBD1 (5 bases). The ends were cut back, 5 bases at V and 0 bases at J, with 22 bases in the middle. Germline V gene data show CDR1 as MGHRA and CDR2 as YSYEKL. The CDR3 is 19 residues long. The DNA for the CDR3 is TGCGCCAGCAGCTCCTTCCCCAGGGTACCCCTTACAACTAATGAAAAACTGTTTTTT. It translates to CASSSFPRVPLTTNEKLFF.

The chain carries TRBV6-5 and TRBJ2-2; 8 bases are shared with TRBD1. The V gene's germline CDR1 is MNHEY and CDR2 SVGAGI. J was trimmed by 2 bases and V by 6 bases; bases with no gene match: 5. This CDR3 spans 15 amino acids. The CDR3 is CASSRQGRNTGELFF. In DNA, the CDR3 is TGTGCCAGCAGCAGACAGGGGAGAAACACCGGGGAGCTGTTTTTT.

CDR3 in amino acids: CASSHPGEKTYEQYF. The CDR3, as DNA: TGTGCCAGTAGTCACCCCGGGGAGAAAACCTACGAGCAGTACTTC. The chain recombines TRBV19 with TRBJ2-7; D may be TRBD2 (5 bases). Germline values: CDR1 LNHDA, CDR2 SQIVND (reference sequence). The CDR3 sequence is 15 residues long. V lost 5 bases, J lost 2 bases, and 16 bases lay in between. The entire variable domain, with the rest obtained from reference TRBV19 and TRBJ2-7, is as follows: DGGITQSPKYLFRKEGQNVTLSCEQNLNHDAMYWYRQDPGQGLRLIYYSQIVNDFQKGDIAEGYSVSREKKESFPLTVTSAQKNPTAFYLCASSHPGEKTYEQYFGPGTRLTVT.

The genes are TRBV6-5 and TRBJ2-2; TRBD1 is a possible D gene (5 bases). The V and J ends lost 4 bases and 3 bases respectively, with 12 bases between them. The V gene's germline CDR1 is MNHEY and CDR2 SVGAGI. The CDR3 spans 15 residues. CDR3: CASSFRARDTGELFF. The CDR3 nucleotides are TGTGCCAGCAGTTTCAGGGCAAGGGACACCGGGGAGCTGTTTTTT.

In DNA form, the CDR3 reads TGCGCCAGCAGCCAAGAACCCCTTACTGGGCCACCCCTCCACTTT. This encodes CASSQEPLTGPPLHF. The chain carries TRBV4-1 and TRBJ1-6, with unresolved D. Deletions cut 0 bases from V and 11 bases from J, with 14 bases between. Germline values: CDR1 MGHRA, CDR2 YSYEKL. CDR3 length: 15 residues.

The CDR3 is CASSGRQGAQAFF. The DNA for the CDR3 is TGTGCCAGCAGCGGGAGACAGGGGGCGCAAGCTTTCTTT. The chain carries TRBV9 and TRBJ1-1; TRBD1 matches 10 bases. CDR3 length equals 13 residues. Germline V gene data show CDR1 as SGDLS and CDR2 as YYNGEE. After removal of 3 bases from V and 9 bases from J, the junction contained 5 bases not matched to a gene.

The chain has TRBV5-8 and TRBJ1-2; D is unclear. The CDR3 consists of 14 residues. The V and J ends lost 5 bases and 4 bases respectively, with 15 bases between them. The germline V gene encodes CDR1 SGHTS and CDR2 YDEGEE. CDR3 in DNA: TGTGCCAGCAGGCCCCAGGCAGACCGCTATGGCTACACCTTC. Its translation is CASRPQADRYGYTF.

This chain's CDR3 is CASSRPGLATDEQFF. The CDR3 coding sequence is TGTGCCAGCAGCCGGCCGGGACTAGCAACGGATGAGCAGTTCTTC. V gene TRBV14 combines with J gene TRBJ2-1; 9 bases are a match to TRBD2. CDR3 size: 15 residues. The germline gives CDR1 SGHDN, CDR2 FVKESK. V shed 4 bases, J shed 8 bases, and the junction held 9 bases outside the gene matches.

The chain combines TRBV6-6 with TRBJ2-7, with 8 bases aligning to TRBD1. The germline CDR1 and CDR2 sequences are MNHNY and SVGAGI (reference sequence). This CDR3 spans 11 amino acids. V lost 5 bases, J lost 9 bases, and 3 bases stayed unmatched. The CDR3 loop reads CASSAGQAQYF. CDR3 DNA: TGTGCCAGCAGTGCGGGACAGGCGCAGTACTTC.

In nucleotides, the CDR3 is TGTGCCAGCAATAGACAGGGGGCGATCAATGAGCAGTTCTTC. Protein: CASNRQGAINEQFF. The J gene is TRBJ2-1, the V gene TRBV25-1; TRBD1 agrees at 10 bases. The CDR3 loop spans 14 amino acids. Germline assignment: CDR1 MGHDK and CDR2 SYGVNS. Unmatched junction bases numbered 6, after V lost 7 bases and J lost 6 bases.

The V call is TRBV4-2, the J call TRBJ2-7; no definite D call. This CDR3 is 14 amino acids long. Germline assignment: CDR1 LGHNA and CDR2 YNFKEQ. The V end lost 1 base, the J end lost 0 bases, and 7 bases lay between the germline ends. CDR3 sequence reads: CASSQGPFSYEQYF. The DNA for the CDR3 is TGTGCCAGCAGCCAAGGGCCATTCTCCTACGAGCAGTACTTC.

This chain's CDR3 is CASSESTEYNEQFF. CDR3 nucleotides: TGCGCCAGCAGTGAGTCGACTGAATACAATGAGCAGTTCTTC. The gene calls are TRBV10-2 and TRBJ2-1; unclear D gene. CDR1 and CDR2 from the germline V gene are WSHSY and SAAADI. This CDR3 has 14 amino acids. The V and J ends lost 0 bases and 4 bases respectively, with 7 bases between them.

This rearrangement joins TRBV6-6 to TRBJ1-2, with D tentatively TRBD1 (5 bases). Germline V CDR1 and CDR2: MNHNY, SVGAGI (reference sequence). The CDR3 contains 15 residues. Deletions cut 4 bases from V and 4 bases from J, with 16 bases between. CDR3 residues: CASSSPGLEGYGYTF. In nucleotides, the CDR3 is TGTGCCAGCAGTTCCCCGGGACTCGAGGGCTATGGCTACACCTTC.

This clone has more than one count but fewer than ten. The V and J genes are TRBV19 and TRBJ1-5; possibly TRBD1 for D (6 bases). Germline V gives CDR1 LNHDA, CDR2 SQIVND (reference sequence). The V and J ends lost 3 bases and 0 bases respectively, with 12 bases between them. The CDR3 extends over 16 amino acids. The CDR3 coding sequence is TGTGCCAGTAGTATTCGTACAGGGAATAGCAATCAGCCCCAGCATTTT. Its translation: CASSIRTGNSNQPQHF. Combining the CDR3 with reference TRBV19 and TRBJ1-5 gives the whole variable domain DGGITQSPKYLFRKEGQNVTLSCEQNLNHDAMYWYRQDPGQGLRLIYYSQIVNDFQKGDIAEGYSVSREKKESFPLTVTSAQKNPTAFYLCASSIRTGNSNQPQHFGDGTRLSIL.

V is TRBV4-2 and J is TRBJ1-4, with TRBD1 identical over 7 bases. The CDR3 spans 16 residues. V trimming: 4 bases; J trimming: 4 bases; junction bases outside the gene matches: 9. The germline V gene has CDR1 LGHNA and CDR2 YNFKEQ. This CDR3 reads CASSREGGAVNEKLFF. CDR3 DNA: TGTGCCAGCAGCCGAGAAGGGGGCGCGGTTAATGAAAAACTGTTTTTT.

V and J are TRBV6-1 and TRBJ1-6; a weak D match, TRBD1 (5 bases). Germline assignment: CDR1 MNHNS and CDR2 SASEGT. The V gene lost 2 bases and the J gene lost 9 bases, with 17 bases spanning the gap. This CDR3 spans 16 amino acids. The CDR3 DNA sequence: TGTGCCAGCAGTGAATTAAGCGCCACAGGTAGTTCACCCCTCCACTTT. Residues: CASSELSATGSSPLHF.